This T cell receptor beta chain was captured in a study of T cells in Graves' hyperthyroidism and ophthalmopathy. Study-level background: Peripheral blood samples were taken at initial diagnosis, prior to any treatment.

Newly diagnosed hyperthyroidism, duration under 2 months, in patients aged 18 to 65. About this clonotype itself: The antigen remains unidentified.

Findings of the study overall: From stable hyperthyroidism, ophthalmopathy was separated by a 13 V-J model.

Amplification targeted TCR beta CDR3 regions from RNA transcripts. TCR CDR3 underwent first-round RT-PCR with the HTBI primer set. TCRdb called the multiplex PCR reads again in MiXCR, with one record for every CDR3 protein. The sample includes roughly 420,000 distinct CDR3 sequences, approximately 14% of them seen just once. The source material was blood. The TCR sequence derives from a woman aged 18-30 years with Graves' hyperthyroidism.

CDR3 residues: CSASRKGSYGYTF. The CDR3 nucleotides are TGCAGTGCTAGTAGGAAGGGTTCCTATGGCTACACCTTC. The chain employs TRBV20-1 and TRBJ1-2, with no clear D. The CDR3 length is 13 residues. Germline V lookup: CDR1 DFQATT, CDR2 SNEGSKA (reference sequence). With 3 bases removed from V and 4 bases from J, the gap between germline ends came to 12 bases.